This TCR beta chain derives from a study of blood T cells in healthy people across ages. Study conclusions and caveats: More naive CD4+ cells and higher diversity marked long-lived donors relative to aged donors. Investigators viewed diversity estimates from one million T cells as underestimates, the study reported. Leaving the PBMCs unsorted stopped any conclusive comparison of naive versus antigen-experienced cells.

As for this clonotype: What it binds is unknown.

Germline CDR1 reads SEHNR; CDR2 reads FQNEAQ (reference sequence). This CDR3 has 15 residues. The second PCR ran about 6 to 12 cycles with a sample-barcoded 5' primer and J-beta primers. No fewer than 3 million CDR3-containing paired-end reads came from each sample. TCRdb reanalysed the 5' RACE reads using MiXCR and keeps one entry per CDR3 protein. This sample carries fewer than 2,000,000 distinct CDR3 sequences, 30% to 40% of them seen once, and the ten largest clones take 20% to 25%. Sample: blood. This sequence joins TRBV7-9 and TRBJ2-4, with D possibly matching TRBD1 (6 bases). The end of the DNA aligns better with TRBJ2-7, so the J call may be wrong. This sequence originates from a human donor in good health. CDR3 sequence reads: CASSPHQGSTYEQYF. CDR3 in DNA: TGTGCCAGCAGCCCCCATCAGGGGTCGACCTACGAGCAGTACTTC.